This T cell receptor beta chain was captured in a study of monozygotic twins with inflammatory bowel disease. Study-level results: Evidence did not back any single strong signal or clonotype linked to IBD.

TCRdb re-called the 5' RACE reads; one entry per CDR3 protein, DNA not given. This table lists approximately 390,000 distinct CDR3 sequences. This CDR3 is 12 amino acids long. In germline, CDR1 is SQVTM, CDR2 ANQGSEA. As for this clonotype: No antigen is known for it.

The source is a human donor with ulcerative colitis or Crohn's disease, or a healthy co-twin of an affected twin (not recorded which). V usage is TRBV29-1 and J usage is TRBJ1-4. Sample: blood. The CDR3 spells CSVGFLNEKLFF.